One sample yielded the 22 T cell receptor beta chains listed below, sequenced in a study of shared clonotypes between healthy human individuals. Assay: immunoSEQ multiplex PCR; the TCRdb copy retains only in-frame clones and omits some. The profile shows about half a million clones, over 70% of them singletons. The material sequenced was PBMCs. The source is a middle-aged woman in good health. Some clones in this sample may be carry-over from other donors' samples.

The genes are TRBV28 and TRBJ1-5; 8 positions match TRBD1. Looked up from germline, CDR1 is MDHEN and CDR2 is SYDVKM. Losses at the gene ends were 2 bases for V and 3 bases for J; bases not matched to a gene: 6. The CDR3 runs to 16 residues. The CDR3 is CASSLNTGGINQPQHF. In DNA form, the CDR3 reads TGTGCCAGCAGTTTAAATACAGGGGGTATCAATCAGCCCCAGCATTTT.

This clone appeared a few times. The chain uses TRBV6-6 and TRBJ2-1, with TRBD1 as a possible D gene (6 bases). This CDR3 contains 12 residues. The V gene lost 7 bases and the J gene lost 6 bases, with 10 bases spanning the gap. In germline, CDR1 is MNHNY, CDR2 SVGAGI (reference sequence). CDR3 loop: CASTAGANEQFF. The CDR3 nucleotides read TGTGCCAGCACCGCAGGGGCCAATGAGCAGTTCTTC.

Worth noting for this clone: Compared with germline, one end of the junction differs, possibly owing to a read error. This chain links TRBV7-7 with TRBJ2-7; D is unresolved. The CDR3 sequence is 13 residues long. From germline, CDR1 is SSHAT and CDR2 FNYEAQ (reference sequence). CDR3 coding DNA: TGTGCTAGCAGCTTAGGCGTGGGCTACGAGCAGTACTTC. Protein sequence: CASSLGVGYEQYF.

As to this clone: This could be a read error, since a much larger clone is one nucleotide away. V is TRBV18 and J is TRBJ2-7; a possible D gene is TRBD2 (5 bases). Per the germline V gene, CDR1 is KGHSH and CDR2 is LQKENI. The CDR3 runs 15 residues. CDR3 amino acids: CTSSPGIYDSYEQYF. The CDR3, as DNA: TGTACCAGCTCACCCGGGATTTACGACTCCTACGAGCAGTACTTC. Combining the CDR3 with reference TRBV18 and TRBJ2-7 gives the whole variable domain NAGVMQNPRHLVRRRGQEARLRCSPMKGHSHVYWYRQLPEEGLKFMVYLQKENIIDESGMPKERFSAEFPKEGPSILRIQQVVRGDSAAYFCTSSPGIYDSYEQYFGPGTRLTVT.

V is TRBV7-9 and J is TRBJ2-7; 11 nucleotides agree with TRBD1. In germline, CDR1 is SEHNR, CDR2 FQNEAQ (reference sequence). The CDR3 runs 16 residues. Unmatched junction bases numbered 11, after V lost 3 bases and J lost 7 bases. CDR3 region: CASSLEPGQGVSEQYF. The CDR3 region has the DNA TGTGCCAGCAGCTTGGAACCGGGACAGGGGGTTAGTGAGCAGTACTTC.

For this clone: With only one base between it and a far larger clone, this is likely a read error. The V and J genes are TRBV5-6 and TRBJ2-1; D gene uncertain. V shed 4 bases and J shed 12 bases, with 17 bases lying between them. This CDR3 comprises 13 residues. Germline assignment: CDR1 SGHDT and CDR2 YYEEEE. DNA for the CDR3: TGTGCCAGCAGCGTTGCATGGAACACTGTGCAGTTCTTC. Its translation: CASSVAWNTVQFF.

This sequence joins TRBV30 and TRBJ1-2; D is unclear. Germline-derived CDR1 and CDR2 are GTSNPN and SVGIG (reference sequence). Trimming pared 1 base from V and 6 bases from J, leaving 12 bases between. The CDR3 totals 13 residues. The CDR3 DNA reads TGTGCCTGGAGTGAATTGGGTATCGATGGCTACACCTTC. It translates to CAWSELGIDGYTF.

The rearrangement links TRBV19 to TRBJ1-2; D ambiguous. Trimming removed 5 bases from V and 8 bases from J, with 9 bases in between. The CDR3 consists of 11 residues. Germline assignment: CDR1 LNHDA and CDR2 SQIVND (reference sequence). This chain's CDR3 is CASSFTTGYTF. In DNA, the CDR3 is TGTGCCAGTAGTTTTACCACCGGCTACACCTTC.

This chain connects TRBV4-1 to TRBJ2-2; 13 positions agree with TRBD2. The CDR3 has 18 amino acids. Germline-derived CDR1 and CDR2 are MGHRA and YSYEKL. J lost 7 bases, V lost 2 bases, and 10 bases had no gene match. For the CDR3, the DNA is TGCGCCAGCAGCCAATGGGGACTAGCGGGATCTCCGGTCGGGGAGCTGTTTTTT. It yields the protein CASSQWGLAGSPVGELFF.

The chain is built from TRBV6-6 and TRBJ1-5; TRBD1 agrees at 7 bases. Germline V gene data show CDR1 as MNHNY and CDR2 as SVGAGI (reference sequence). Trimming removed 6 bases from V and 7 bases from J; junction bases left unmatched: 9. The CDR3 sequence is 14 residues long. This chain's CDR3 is CASRNTGDGQPQHF. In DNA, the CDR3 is TGTGCCAGCAGAAACACAGGGGATGGACAGCCCCAGCATTTT.

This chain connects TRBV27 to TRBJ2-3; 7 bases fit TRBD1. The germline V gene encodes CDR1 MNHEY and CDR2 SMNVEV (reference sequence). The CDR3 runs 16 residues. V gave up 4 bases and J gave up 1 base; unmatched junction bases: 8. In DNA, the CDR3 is TGTGCCAGCAGTTCAACACAGGGGAGCGGCACAGATACGCAGTATTTT. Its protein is CASSSTQGSGTDTQYF.

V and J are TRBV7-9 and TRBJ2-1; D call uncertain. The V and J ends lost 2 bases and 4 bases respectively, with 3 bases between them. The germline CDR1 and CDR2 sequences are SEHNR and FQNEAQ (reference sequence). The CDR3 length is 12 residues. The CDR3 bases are TGTGCCAGCAGCTTACTTTACAATGAGCAGTTCTTC. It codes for CASSLLYNEQFF. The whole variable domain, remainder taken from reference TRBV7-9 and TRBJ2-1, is DTGVSQNPRHKITKRGQNVTFRCDPISEHNRLYWYRQTLGQGPEFLTYFQNEAQLEKSRLLSDRFSAERPKGSFSTLEIQRTEQGDSAMYLCASSLLYNEQFFGPGTRLTVL.

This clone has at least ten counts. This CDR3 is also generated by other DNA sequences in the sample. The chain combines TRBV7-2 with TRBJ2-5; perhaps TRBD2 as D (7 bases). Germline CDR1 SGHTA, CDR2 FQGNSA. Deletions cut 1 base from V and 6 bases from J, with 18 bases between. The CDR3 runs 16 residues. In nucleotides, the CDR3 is TGTGCCAGCAGCTTAGGAGGTGGGGGGGGCGGAAAGACCCAGTACTTC. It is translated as CASSLGGGGGGKTQYF. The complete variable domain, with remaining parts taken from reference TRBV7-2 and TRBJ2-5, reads GAGVSQSPSNKVTEKGKDVELRCDPISGHTALYWYRQSLGQGLEFLIYFQGNSAPDKSGLPSDRFSAERTGGSVSTLTIQRTQQEDSAVYLCASSLGGGGGGKTQYFGPGTRLLVL.

The CDR3 here is CASSVGLDYEQYF. DNA of the CDR3: TGTGCCAGCAGCGTAGGGCTGGACTACGAGCAGTACTTC. The V and J genes are TRBV9 and TRBJ2-7, with D unclear. Trimming shortened V by 0 bases and J by 3 bases, and 7 bases separated the two germline ends. This CDR3 spans 13 amino acids. Germline V CDR1 and CDR2: SGDLS, YYNGEE.

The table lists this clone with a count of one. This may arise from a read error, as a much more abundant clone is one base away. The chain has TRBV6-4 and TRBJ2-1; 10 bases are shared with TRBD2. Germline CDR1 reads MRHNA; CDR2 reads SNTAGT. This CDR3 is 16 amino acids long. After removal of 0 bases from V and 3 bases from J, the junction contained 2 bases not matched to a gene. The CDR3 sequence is CASSDSSGRDYNEQFF. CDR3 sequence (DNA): TGTGCCAGCAGTGACTCGAGCGGGAGGGACTACAATGAGCAGTTCTTC.

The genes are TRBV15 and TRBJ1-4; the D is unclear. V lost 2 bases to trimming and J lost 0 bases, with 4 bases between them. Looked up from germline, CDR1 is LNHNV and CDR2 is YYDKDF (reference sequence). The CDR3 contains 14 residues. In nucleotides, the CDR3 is TGTGCCACCAGCAGAACCCCAACTAATGAAAAACTGTTTTTT. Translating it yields CATSRTPTNEKLFF.

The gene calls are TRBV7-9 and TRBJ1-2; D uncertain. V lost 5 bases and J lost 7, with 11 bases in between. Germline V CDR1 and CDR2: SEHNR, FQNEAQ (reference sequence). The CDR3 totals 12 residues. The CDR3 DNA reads TGTGCCAGCAGCCCAGGAGACGGTGGCTACACCTTC. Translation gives CASSPGDGGYTF.

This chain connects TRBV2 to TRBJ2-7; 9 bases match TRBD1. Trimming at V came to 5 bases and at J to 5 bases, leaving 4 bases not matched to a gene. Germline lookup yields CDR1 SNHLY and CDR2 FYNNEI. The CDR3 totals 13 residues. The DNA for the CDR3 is TGTGCCAGCAGTCAGGACAGGGGCGACGAGCAGTACTTC. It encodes CASSQDRGDEQYF.

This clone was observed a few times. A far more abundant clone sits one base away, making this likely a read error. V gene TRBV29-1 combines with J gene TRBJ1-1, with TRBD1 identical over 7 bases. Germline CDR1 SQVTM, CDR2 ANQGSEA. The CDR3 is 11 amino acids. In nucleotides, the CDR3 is TGCAGCGTGTCGCGACAGGGCGCAGCTTCCTTT. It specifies CSVSRQGAASF.

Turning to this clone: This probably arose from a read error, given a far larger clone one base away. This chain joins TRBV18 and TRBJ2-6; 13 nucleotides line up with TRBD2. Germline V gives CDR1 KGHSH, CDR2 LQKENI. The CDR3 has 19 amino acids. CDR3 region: CAISPLALAGGSGANVLTF. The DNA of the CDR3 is TGTGCCATCTCACCACTCGCACTAGCGGGAGGGTCTGGGGCCAACGTCCTGACTTTC.

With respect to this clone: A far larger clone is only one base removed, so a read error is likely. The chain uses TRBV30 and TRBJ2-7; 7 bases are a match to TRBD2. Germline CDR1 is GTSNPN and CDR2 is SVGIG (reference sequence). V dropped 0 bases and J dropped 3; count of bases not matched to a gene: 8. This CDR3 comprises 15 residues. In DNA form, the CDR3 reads TGTGCCTGGAGTGTACGGCGGGAGAGCTTCTACGAGCAGTACTTC. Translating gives CAWSVRRESFYEQYF.

The CDR3 DNA is TGTGCCAGCAGCCCCACCCTGAGGACTAGCGCATCCTACGAGCAGTACTTC. It encodes CASSPTLRTSASYEQYF. This chain links TRBV27 with TRBJ2-7; TRBD2 agrees at 9 bases. CDR1 is MNHEY and CDR2 is SMNVEV in the germline V gene (reference sequence). The CDR3 is made up of 17 amino acids. Losses at the gene ends were 6 bases for V and 1 base for J; bases not matched to a gene: 13.